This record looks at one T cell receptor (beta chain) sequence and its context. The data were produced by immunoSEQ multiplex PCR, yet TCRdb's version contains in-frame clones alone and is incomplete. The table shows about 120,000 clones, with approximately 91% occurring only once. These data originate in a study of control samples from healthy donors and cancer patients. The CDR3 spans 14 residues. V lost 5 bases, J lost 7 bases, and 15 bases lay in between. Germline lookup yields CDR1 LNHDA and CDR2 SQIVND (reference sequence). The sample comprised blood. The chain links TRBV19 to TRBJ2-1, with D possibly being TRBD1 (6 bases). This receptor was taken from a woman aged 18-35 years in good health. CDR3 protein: CASSPRLTGNEQFF. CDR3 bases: TGTGCCAGTAGTCCTCGACTGACAGGAAATGAGCAGTTCTTC.